These T cell receptor beta chains were read from a single sample in a study of PD-1 blockade in classical Hodgkin lymphoma. Clones were sequenced by immunoSEQ multiplex PCR, and TCRdb holds only the in-frame ones, with some missing. Of over 85,000 clones in the sample, around 81% were seen once. Material: peripheral blood mononuclear cells (PBMCs), obtained before the second cycle of nivolumab. These receptors were collected from a human donor with classical Hodgkin lymphoma. CDR3s include the opening cysteine and the closing phenylalanine or tryptophan. The D gene is left open where the match is weak. Clone size is shown for a subset of rows, as once, few, many or a class of expanded clone.

clone_size,j_call,d_call,v_call,cdr3_nt,cdr3_aa
.,TRBJ2-2,.,TRBV27,TGTGCCAGTCGGGAGCGTCACACCGGGGAGCTGTTTTTT,CASRERHTGELFF
once,TRBJ2-2,TRBD2,TRBV9,TGTGCCAGCAGCGCAAGGCGGGTGGGGTTCGCGGGAGACGGGGAGCTGTTTTTT,CASSARRVGFAGDGELFF
.,TRBJ2-1,TRBD2,TRBV29-1,TGCAGCGTAGCGGGGGCGAACGCGCAGACTGAGCAGTTCTTC,CSVAGANAQTEQFF
.,TRBJ2-5,.,TRBV21-1,TGTGCCAGCAGCACCCCACAGGGGGCGTTTGAAGAGACCCAGTACTTC,CASSTPQGAFEETQYF
few,TRBJ1-4,TRBD1,TRBV5-1,TGCGCCAGCAGCTACTCTGGACAGGGGGTTAATGAAAAACTGTTTTTT,CASSYSGQGVNEKLFF
.,TRBJ1-3,.,TRBV11-2,TGTGCCAGCAGCTTAATGTCACTTGGAAACACCATATATTTT,CASSLMSLGNTIYF
.,TRBJ1-5,TRBD1,TRBV2,TGTGCCAGTAACACCAGGGGGCCCAATCAGCCCCAGCATTTT,CASNTRGPNQPQHF
.,TRBJ2-5,TRBD1,TRBV6-5,TGTGCCAGCAGTTTAGGACAGGGGACGGTGAAGACCCAGTACTTC,CASSLGQGTVKTQYF
.,TRBJ2-7,.,TRBV5-4,TGTGCCAGCAGCTTGAGGGGGGGATCCTCCTACGAGCAGTACTTC,CASSLRGGSSYEQYF
few,TRBJ1-1,.,TRBV9,TGTGCCAGCAGCCCACGTCTACAGGAGGTGAACACTGAAGCTTTCTTT,CASSPRLQEVNTEAFF
.,TRBJ2-7,TRBD2,TRBV6-1,TGTGCCAGCAGTGAAGCGATGATGGGGGGGAACTACGAGCAGTACTTC,CASSEAMMGGNYEQYF
.,TRBJ2-7,.,TRBV7-2,TGTGCCAGCGGATCAGCGGGCCCCTACGAGCAGTACTTC,CASGSAGPYEQYF
.,TRBJ2-5,TRBD2,TRBV7-6,TGTGCCAGCAGCTTTAGCGGGAGGTACCAAGAGACCCAGTACTTC,CASSFSGRYQETQYF
.,TRBJ1-2,.,TRBV30,TGTGCCACTTCTAGGGGAAGCTATGGCTACACCTTC,CATSRGSYGYTF